Below, 30 T cell receptor beta chains from the same sample are listed, as sequenced in a study of shared clonotypes between healthy human individuals. Measured with immunoSEQ multiplex PCR; TCRdb has only the in-frame clones, and not every one. The data contain 2 million to 2.5 million clones, around 95% of them singletons. Sequencing was carried out using naive CD4+ T cells sorted from blood. This sample's subset: CD45RA+ positively selected. These receptors were collected from a man in his late teens or twenties in good health.

Note on this clone: Other DNA variants within this sample encode the same CDR3. The chain combines TRBV7-9 with TRBJ2-7; D is unresolved. The ends were cut back, 5 bases at V and 3 bases at J, with 8 bases in the middle. The CDR3 totals 12 residues. CDR1 is SEHNR and CDR2 is FQNEAQ in the germline V gene (reference sequence). The CDR3 coding sequence is TGTGCCAGCAGCCTTTCCTACTACGAGCAGTACTTC. Translated, it gives CASSLSYYEQYF.

Comments on this clone: At the DNA level, this CDR3 is encoded by other sequences in the same sample as well. V usage is TRBV20-1 and J usage is TRBJ2-3; D is uncertain. V was clipped by 6 bases and J by 2 bases, with 6 bases between them. The CDR3 consists of 11 residues. Germline V lookup: CDR1 DFQATT, CDR2 SNEGSKA (reference sequence). The CDR3 nucleotides read TGCAGTGCGGCCAACACAGATACGCAGTATTTT. Its translation: CSAANTDTQYF.

This clone was seen just once. The rearrangement uses TRBV10-3 and TRBJ2-1; D perhaps matches TRBD1 (5 bases). The length of the CDR3 is 13 residues. V was pared by 4 bases and J by 5 bases, with 9 bases between. Germline CDR1 reads ENHRY; CDR2 reads SYGVKD. CDR3 DNA: TGTGCCATCAGTGTGGGGCCTAACAATGAGCAGTTCTTC. As protein: CAISVGPNNEQFF.

V gene TRBV10-3 combines with J gene TRBJ1-5; possible D gene TRBD1, 5 bases. Germline lookup yields CDR1 ENHRY and CDR2 SYGVKD. The CDR3 is 13 residues long. Trimming took 8 bases from V and 5 from J, leaving 13 bases between them. The DNA for the CDR3 is TGTGCCATCGGGCGGCAGGGAGATCAGCCCCAGCATTTT. It yields the protein CAIGRQGDQPQHF.

This clone was detected only a few times. This chain links TRBV7-9 with TRBJ1-1; D may be TRBD1 (5 bases). V was pared by 4 bases and J by 0 bases, with 12 bases between. CDR3 length: 15 residues. CDR1 and CDR2 from the germline V gene are SEHNR and FQNEAQ (reference sequence). As DNA, the CDR3 is TGTGCCAGCAGCTCCAGACAGAATATGAACACTGAAGCTTTCTTT. As protein: CASSSRQNMNTEAFF.

The chain links TRBV30 to TRBJ1-5; D not certain. Germline CDR1 and CDR2: GTSNPN and SVGIG (reference sequence). V was cut by 1 base and J by 4 bases, with 11 bases left in between. This CDR3 comprises 14 residues. CDR3 DNA: TGTGCCTGGAGTGAAACAACTCGAAATCAGCCCCAGCATTTT. It is translated as CAWSETTRNQPQHF.

The chain is built from TRBV18 and TRBJ2-1; D might be TRBD1 (6 bases). Germline loops: CDR1 KGHSH, CDR2 LQKENI. There are 12 residues in the CDR3. The V and J ends lost 5 bases and 7 bases respectively, with 9 bases between them. In nucleotides, the CDR3 is TGTGCCAGCTCAGTGCAGGGGAATGAGCAGTTCTTC. Encoded protein: CASSVQGNEQFF. The full variable domain, its missing parts supplied by reference TRBV18 and TRBJ2-1, is NAGVMQNPRHLVRRRGQEARLRCSPMKGHSHVYWYRQLPEEGLKFMVYLQKENIIDESGMPKERFSAEFPKEGPSILRIQQVVRGDSAAYFCASSVQGNEQFFGPGTRLTVL.

The rearrangement links TRBV27 to TRBJ2-7, with 7 nucleotides matching TRBD1. This CDR3 region has 16 residues. V was pared by 6 bases and J by 6 bases, with 17 bases of the junction left unmatched. Per the germline V gene, CDR1 is MNHEY and CDR2 is SMNVEV (reference sequence). CDR3 bases: TGTGCCAGCAGGCCACATCCGGACCAGGGGACAGTCGAGCAGTACTTC. This gives the protein CASRPHPDQGTVEQYF.

V usage is TRBV5-1 and J usage is TRBJ2-2; 8 bases are a match to TRBD2. Unmatched junction bases numbered 5, after V lost 4 bases and J lost 0 bases. Germline V gene sequence: CDR1 SGHRS, CDR2 YFSETQ. The CDR3 contains 16 residues. CDR3 sequence: CASSQSGGANTGELFF. Written as DNA, the CDR3 is TGCGCCAGCAGCCAAAGCGGGGGTGCGAACACCGGGGAGCTGTTTTTT.

The chain uses TRBV29-1 and TRBJ2-5, with 8 bases matching TRBD1. CDR3 size: 13 residues. J was trimmed by 3 bases and V by 5 bases; bases with no gene match: 5. CDR1 is SQVTM and CDR2 is ANQGSEA in the germline V gene. CDR3 residues: CSVPRTGKETQYF. CDR3 DNA: TGCAGCGTTCCTCGGACAGGGAAAGAGACCCAGTACTTC.

The chain joins TRBV5-4 to TRBJ2-2; 7 bases map to TRBD1. Trimming took 4 bases from V and 1 from J; bases not matched to a gene: 7. The CDR3 totals 16 residues. Per germline, CDR1 SGHNT and CDR2 YYREEE (reference sequence). This CDR3 reads CASSIAGTVNTGELFF. Written as DNA, the CDR3 is TGTGCCAGCAGCATCGCCGGGACAGTGAACACCGGGGAGCTGTTTTTT.

This chain joins TRBV7-9 and TRBJ1-5; no reliable D call. Trimming cost V 5 bases and J 7 bases, with 18 bases left between them. CDR3 size: 15 residues. CDR1 and CDR2 (germline): SEHNR, FQNEAQ (reference sequence). This CDR3 reads CASSQATGLGQPQHF. CDR3 DNA sequence: TGTGCCAGCAGCCAGGCAACGGGATTGGGGCAGCCCCAGCATTTT.

On this clone itself: One end of the junction fails to match germline, which may point to a read error. The rearrangement joins TRBV7-9 to TRBJ2-5, with 7 bases matching TRBD2. CDR1 is SEHNR, CDR2 FQNEAQ, per germline (reference sequence). This CDR3 is built from 14 residues. The CDR3 loop is CASTLGGSGETQYF. The CDR3 DNA sequence: TGTGCCAGCACCTTAGGCGGGAGTGGGGAGACCCAGTACTTC.

The chain recombines TRBV5-6 with TRBJ2-7; D is possibly TRBD2 (5 bases). Trimming took 1 base from V and 7 from J, leaving 9 bases between them. Germline loops: CDR1 SGHDT, CDR2 YYEEEE. The CDR3 sequence is 12 residues long. CDR3 DNA sequence: TGTGCCAGCAGCTTGATCCCGGGGGAGCAGTACTTC. The encoded protein is CASSLIPGEQYF.

This chain connects TRBV20-1 to TRBJ1-5, with no clear D. The V gene's germline CDR1 is DFQATT and CDR2 SNEGSKA (reference sequence). The CDR3 sequence is 10 residues long. V lost 3 bases, J lost 5 bases, and 2 bases lay in between. The chain's CDR3 is CSASHQPQHF. In nucleotides, the CDR3 is TGCAGTGCTAGTCATCAGCCCCAGCATTTT.

The chain is built from TRBV5-1 and TRBJ2-2, with TRBD1 matching 11 bases. J lost 5 bases, V lost 4 bases, and 7 bases had no gene match. The CDR3 extends over 16 amino acids. Germline V gene lookup returns CDR1 SGHRS and CDR2 YFSETQ. This chain's CDR3 is CASSHGQGATTGELFF. CDR3 nucleotide sequence: TGCGCCAGCAGCCACGGACAGGGGGCCACTACCGGGGAGCTGTTTTTT.

The V and J genes are TRBV7-2 and TRBJ2-7; 8 bases agree with TRBD1. The CDR3 covers 15 residues. J gave up 1 base and V 4 bases, and 6 bases lay outside the gene matches. Germline CDR1 is SGHTA and CDR2 is FQGNSA. In DNA form, the CDR3 reads TGTGCCAGCAGCTCGAGGACAGGGTTTTCCTACGAGCAGTACTTC. It codes for CASSSRTGFSYEQYF. The full variable domain, with the rest looked up from reference TRBV7-2 and TRBJ2-7, is GAGVSQSPSNKVTEKGKDVELRCDPISGHTALYWYRQSLGQGLEFLIYFQGNSAPDKSGLPSDRFSAERTGGSVSTLTIQRTQQEDSAVYLCASSSRTGFSYEQYFGPGTRLTVT.

V usage is TRBV19 and J usage is TRBJ2-3; 8 positions agree with TRBD2. V lost 1 base and J lost 2; bases outside the gene matches: 11. The CDR3 has 18 amino acids. Germline values: CDR1 LNHDA, CDR2 SQIVND (reference sequence). CDR3 DNA: TGTGCCAGTAGTATAGGGTGGGGTAGCGGGAAGACCACAGATACGCAGTATTTT. Encoded protein: CASSIGWGSGKTTDTQYF.

The gene calls are TRBV30 and TRBJ1-6; D is undetermined. Germline CDR1 reads GTSNPN; CDR2 reads SVGIG (reference sequence). The CDR3 extends over 12 amino acids. Trimming took 2 bases from V and 14 from J, leaving 13 bases between them. CDR3 in DNA: TGTGCCTGGAGTTCACCACCAGTAACCCTCCACTTT. It translates to CAWSSPPVTLHF.

V gene TRBV12-5 combines with J gene TRBJ2-1; no definite D call. Germline CDR1 and CDR2: LGHNT and FRNRAP. Trimming took 2 bases from V and 12 from J, leaving 11 bases between them. This CDR3 has 12 residues. The CDR3 coding sequence is TGTGCTAGTGGTTTGATGGGTGGCGTGCAGTTCTTC. It specifies CASGLMGGVQFF.

The chain joins TRBV9 to TRBJ2-2, with D unresolved. With 3 bases removed from V and 1 base from J, the gap between germline ends came to 10 bases. Germline V gene sequence: CDR1 SGDLS, CDR2 YYNGEE. The CDR3 is 15 amino acids. The CDR3 protein is CASSETDGNTGELFF. The CDR3 DNA sequence: TGTGCCAGCAGCGAAACCGACGGGAACACCGGGGAGCTGTTTTTT.

V gene TRBV7-9 combines with J gene TRBJ1-1, with 7 positions matching TRBD1. This CDR3 contains 14 residues. In germline, CDR1 is SEHNR, CDR2 FQNEAQ (reference sequence). The J segment lost 3 bases and the V segment lost 6 bases, leaving 7 bases of the junction unmatched. The CDR3, as DNA: TGTGCCAGCAGTCGATCCGGGACAGACACTGAAGCTTTCTTT. This sequence encodes CASSRSGTDTEAFF.

The sample holds one count of this clone. This chain links TRBV7-2 with TRBJ1-1; D might be TRBD1 (6 bases). CDR1 SGHTA and CDR2 FQGNSA come from the germline V gene. This CDR3 comprises 17 residues. With 2 bases removed from V and 1 base from J, the gap between germline ends came to 17 bases. DNA of the CDR3: TGTGCCAGCAGCTTAAGTCGGTTAGGCAGGGGGAACACTGAAGCTTTCTTT. Translation gives CASSLSRLGRGNTEAFF. The full variable domain, its missing parts supplied by reference TRBV7-2 and TRBJ1-1, is GAGVSQSPSNKVTEKGKDVELRCDPISGHTALYWYRQSLGQGLEFLIYFQGNSAPDKSGLPSDRFSAERTGGSVSTLTIQRTQQEDSAVYLCASSLSRLGRGNTEAFFGQGTRLTVV.

For this clone: Other DNA sequences of this sample code for an identical CDR3. The chain combines TRBV27 with TRBJ1-1; D is unclear. Germline CDR1 reads MNHEY; CDR2 reads SMNVEV (reference sequence). Trimming left V 4 bases short and J 4 bases short, with 7 bases between. The CDR3 sequence is 12 residues long. This CDR3 reads CASSSLGTEAFF. In nucleotides, the CDR3 is TGTGCCAGCAGTTCGTTGGGCACTGAAGCTTTCTTT.

The chain recombines TRBV23-1 with TRBJ1-1, with D tentatively TRBD1 (5 bases). Being an ORF, TRBV23-1 has a function that is uncertain. The CDR3 has 13 residues. V dropped 2 bases and J dropped 5 bases, with 9 bases sitting between them. This chain's CDR3 is CASSQAGVTEAFF. For the CDR3, the DNA is TGCGCCAGCAGTCAAGCGGGGGTGACTGAAGCTTTCTTT.

The chain carries TRBV7-9 and TRBJ1-5, with D unclear. Looked up from germline, CDR1 is SEHNR and CDR2 is FQNEAQ (reference sequence). Deletions cut 6 bases from V and 0 bases from J, with 12 bases between. This CDR3 comprises 15 residues. CDR3 sequence: CASSSTQGSNQPQHF. The CDR3, as DNA: TGTGCCAGCAGTTCGACCCAAGGTAGCAATCAGCCCCAGCATTTT.

The rearrangement joins TRBV19 to TRBJ2-7; D is perhaps TRBD2 (6 bases). CDR1 and CDR2 from the germline V gene are LNHDA and SQIVND (reference sequence). The CDR3 sequence is 14 residues long. Deletions cut 2 bases from V and 3 bases from J, with 11 bases between. The CDR3 DNA is TGTGCCAGTAGTATAACCGGGACTGGCTACGAGCAGTACTTC. Amino acid sequence: CASSITGTGYEQYF.

This chain connects TRBV5-1 to TRBJ1-4, with D unclear. V lost 5 bases and J lost 7, with 15 bases in between. Germline-derived CDR1 and CDR2 are SGHRS and YFSETQ. CDR3 size: 14 residues. This CDR3 is CASSWTTSGEKLFF. DNA of the CDR3: TGCGCCAGCAGTTGGACGACCTCGGGTGAAAAACTGTTTTTT.

The V and J genes are TRBV11-2 and TRBJ2-1; no firm D call. V was pared by 7 bases and J by 8 bases, with 9 bases between. This CDR3 has 11 amino acids. CDR1 and CDR2 (germline): SGHAT, FQNNGV. The CDR3 DNA reads as TGTGCCAGCAACACTTGGGATGAGCAGTTCTTC. Protein: CASNTWDEQFF.

CDR3 residues: CASSLKGHQYEQYF. The CDR3 DNA follows: TGTGCCAGCAGTTTAAAGGGACACCAATACGAGCAGTACTTC. The V gene is TRBV6-7, the J gene TRBJ2-7; D is perhaps TRBD1 (6 bases). TRBV6-7 is known as an ORF, though its function is uncertain. The V end lost 4 bases, the J end lost 4 bases, and 14 bases lay between the germline ends. The CDR3 loop spans 14 amino acids.